A selection of T cell receptor beta chains follows, all from one sample in a study of T cell changes during pregnancy in multiple sclerosis. Assay used: immunoSEQ multiplex PCR; TCRdb lists only in-frame clones, some missing. The table records approximately 66,000 clones, roughly nine tenths of them present only once. The sequencing used CD8+ T cells from peripheral blood mononuclear cells, collected before pregnancy. All receptors come from a female donor with multiple sclerosis, enrolled in a pregnancy study. The CDR3 runs from the conserved cysteine through the conserved F or W. The D gene is left open where the match is weak. For some rows the clone size is stated as once, few or many, or as a class when expanded; others skip it.

D gene: TRBD1
clone size: .
V gene: TRBV11-2
J gene: TRBJ1-1
CDR3 protein: CASSLITGGGTEAFF
CDR3 DNA: TGTGCCAGCAGCTTAATTACAGGGGGAGGCACTGAAGCTTTCTTT

D gene: .
clone size: .
V gene: TRBV7-6
J gene: TRBJ1-1
CDR3 protein: CASNQGEGEAFF
CDR3 DNA: TGTGCCAGCAACCAAGGGGAGGGCGAAGCTTTCTTT

D gene: TRBD1
clone size: .
V gene: TRBV15
J gene: TRBJ2-7
CDR3 protein: CATSSRQGGRPREQYF
CDR3 DNA: TGTGCCACCAGCAGTAGACAGGGTGGACGGCCAAGGGAGCAGTACTTC

D gene: .
clone size: .
V gene: TRBV4-1
J gene: TRBJ2-2
CDR3 protein: CASSQDPTGVKYTGELFF
CDR3 DNA: TGCGCCAGCAGCCAAGATCCAACGGGGGTTAAGTACACCGGGGAGCTGTTTTTT

D gene: TRBD2
clone size: .
V gene: TRBV11-2
J gene: TRBJ2-1
CDR3 protein: CASSLDKRGGFDEQFF
CDR3 DNA: TGTGCCAGCAGCTTAGATAAGCGGGGGGGCTTTGATGAGCAGTTCTTC

D gene: TRBD2
clone size: .
V gene: TRBV19
J gene: TRBJ2-1
CDR3 protein: CASSTTSGGSYNEQFF
CDR3 DNA: TGTGCCAGTAGTACGACTAGCGGGGGCTCCTACAATGAGCAGTTCTTC

D gene: TRBD2
clone size: .
V gene: TRBV13
J gene: TRBJ2-1
CDR3 protein: CASSSGLAGGSYNEQFF
CDR3 DNA: TGTGCCAGCAGCTCGGGACTAGCGGGGGGGTCCTACAATGAGCAGTTCTTC

D gene: TRBD2
clone size: .
V gene: TRBV5-4
J gene: TRBJ2-3
CDR3 protein: CASMGGGLAGDTQYF
CDR3 DNA: TGTGCCAGCATGGGAGGTGGACTAGCGGGAGATACGCAGTATTTT

D gene: TRBD1
clone size: .
V gene: TRBV27
J gene: TRBJ1-4
CDR3 protein: CASSLRTGIEKLFF
CDR3 DNA: TGTGCCAGCAGTTTGCGGACAGGGATTGAAAAACTGTTTTTT

D gene: .
clone size: .
V gene: TRBV7-7
J gene: TRBJ2-1
CDR3 protein: CASSLGSTGSVWGDEQFF
CDR3 DNA: TGTGCTAGCAGCTTAGGTAGCACGGGTTCGGTTTGGGGCGATGAGCAGTTCTTC

D gene: .
clone size: .
V gene: TRBV27
J gene: TRBJ2-5
CDR3 protein: CASSLSPQSGEIQETQYF
CDR3 DNA: TGTGCCAGCAGTTTGTCCCCTCAGTCAGGGGAAATCCAAGAGACCCAGTACTTC

D gene: .
clone size: .
V gene: TRBV13
J gene: TRBJ2-1
CDR3 protein: CASSSLLDLGNEQFF
CDR3 DNA: TGTGCCAGCAGCTCCCTACTAGACTTGGGCAATGAGCAGTTCTTC

D gene: TRBD1
clone size: .
V gene: TRBV10-3
J gene: TRBJ1-1
CDR3 protein: CAISSKMTGSEAFF
CDR3 DNA: TGTGCCATCAGCTCTAAGATGACAGGGTCTGAAGCTTTCTTT

D gene: TRBD2
clone size: .
V gene: TRBV27
J gene: TRBJ2-7
CDR3 protein: CASSSGGPYEQYF
CDR3 DNA: TGTGCCAGCAGCAGCGGGGGGCCCTACGAGCAGTACTTC

D gene: TRBD2
clone size: .
V gene: TRBV5-6
J gene: TRBJ2-3
CDR3 protein: CASSGTSGGGTDTQYF
CDR3 DNA: TGTGCCAGCAGCGGGACTAGCGGGGGGGGCACAGATACGCAGTATTTT

D gene: .
clone size: .
V gene: TRBV9
J gene: TRBJ2-1
CDR3 protein: CASSVPLRSGRGSSYNEQFF
CDR3 DNA: TGTGCCAGCAGCGTTCCGTTGCGTTCAGGGCGGGGTAGCTCCTACAATGAGCAGTTCTTC

D gene: TRBD1
clone size: .
V gene: TRBV11-3
J gene: TRBJ2-7
CDR3 protein: CASSSGTGSSYEQYF
CDR3 DNA: TGTGCCAGCAGCTCCGGGACAGGGAGCTCCTACGAGCAGTACTTC

D gene: TRBD1
clone size: few
V gene: TRBV5-8
J gene: TRBJ1-5
CDR3 protein: CASEDRAHNQPQHF
CDR3 DNA: TGTGCCAGCGAGGACAGGGCGCACAATCAGCCCCAGCATTTT

D gene: .
clone size: .
V gene: TRBV9
J gene: TRBJ2-3
CDR3 protein: CATNPDTQYF
CDR3 DNA: TGTGCCACTAATCCAGATACGCAGTATTTT

D gene: TRBD2
clone size: .
V gene: TRBV27
J gene: TRBJ2-1
CDR3 protein: CASSFSGGAGGLDEQFF
CDR3 DNA: TGTGCCAGCAGTTTTAGCGGGGGAGCGGGGGGGCTTGATGAGCAGTTCTTC

D gene: .
clone size: few
V gene: TRBV5-1
J gene: TRBJ1-1
CDR3 protein: CASSSSGINTEAFF
CDR3 DNA: TGCGCCAGCAGCTCCTCCGGGATCAACACTGAAGCTTTCTTT

D gene: .
clone size: .
V gene: TRBV7-9
J gene: TRBJ1-5
CDR3 protein: CASSLSGGNQPQHF
CDR3 DNA: TGTGCCAGCAGCTTATCGGGAGGCAATCAGCCCCAGCATTTT

D gene: .
clone size: once
V gene: TRBV7-3
J gene: TRBJ2-2
CDR3 protein: CASSHFNTGELFF
CDR3 DNA: TGTGCCAGCAGTCACTTCAACACCGGGGAGCTGTTTTTT

D gene: .
clone size: few
V gene: TRBV5-1
J gene: TRBJ2-7
CDR3 protein: CASSLGVRYEQYF
CDR3 DNA: TGCGCCAGCAGCTTGGGGGTCAGGTACGAGCAGTACTTC

D gene: TRBD1
clone size: .
V gene: TRBV29-1
J gene: TRBJ1-2
CDR3 protein: CSVEDYGDRGIYGYTF
CDR3 DNA: TGCAGCGTTGAAGATTATGGGGACAGGGGTATCTATGGCTACACCTTC

D gene: TRBD1
clone size: .
V gene: TRBV5-1
J gene: TRBJ1-1
CDR3 protein: CASSLDRGDAEAFF
CDR3 DNA: TGCGCCAGCAGCTTGGACAGGGGTGATGCTGAAGCTTTCTTT

D gene: .
clone size: few
V gene: TRBV7-9
J gene: TRBJ1-1
CDR3 protein: CASSPAGSEAFF
CDR3 DNA: TGTGCCAGCAGCCCAGCGGGGTCTGAAGCTTTCTTT

D gene: .
clone size: .
V gene: TRBV25-1
J gene: TRBJ2-1
CDR3 protein: CASSAQEGARYNEQFF
CDR3 DNA: TGTGCCAGCAGTGCTCAGGAGGGGGCAAGGTACAATGAGCAGTTCTTC

D gene: .
clone size: .
V gene: TRBV2
J gene: TRBJ2-2
CDR3 protein: CASSGEGGLLGELFF
CDR3 DNA: TGTGCCAGCAGTGGGGAGGGGGGGCTTCTCGGGGAGCTGTTTTTT

D gene: TRBD1
clone size: .
V gene: TRBV6-5
J gene: TRBJ1-1
CDR3 protein: CASGTGGRFSEAFF
CDR3 DNA: TGTGCCAGCGGAACAGGGGGTCGGTTTTCTGAAGCTTTCTTT

D gene: TRBD2
clone size: .
V gene: TRBV6-1
J gene: TRBJ2-7
CDR3 protein: CASSGLAEPSYEQYF
CDR3 DNA: TGTGCCAGCAGTGGGCTAGCGGAACCCTCCTACGAGCAGTACTTC

D gene: TRBD1
clone size: .
V gene: TRBV10-3
J gene: TRBJ2-1
CDR3 protein: CAISESKDREFNEQFF
CDR3 DNA: TGTGCCATCAGTGAGTCGAAGGACAGGGAGTTCAATGAGCAGTTCTTC

D gene: .
clone size: few
V gene: TRBV2
J gene: TRBJ1-2
CDR3 protein: CASSEALRQDYGYTF
CDR3 DNA: TGTGCCAGCAGTGAAGCGCTTCGGCAGGACTATGGCTACACCTTC

D gene: .
clone size: once
V gene: TRBV9
J gene: TRBJ1-2
CDR3 protein: CASSVVQGGYTF
CDR3 DNA: TGTGCCAGCAGCGTAGTCCAGGGTGGCTACACCTTC

D gene: .
clone size: .
V gene: TRBV19
J gene: TRBJ2-3
CDR3 protein: CASSYFGGADTQYF
CDR3 DNA: TGTGCCAGTAGTTATTTTGGCGGGGCAGATACGCAGTATTTT

D gene: TRBD1
clone size: once
V gene: TRBV9
J gene: TRBJ1-2
CDR3 protein: CASSTGQGNGYTF
CDR3 DNA: TGTGCCAGCAGCACCGGACAGGGGAATGGCTACACCTTC

D gene: TRBD1
clone size: .
V gene: TRBV7-2
J gene: TRBJ2-7
CDR3 protein: CASSSPTGIWEEQYF
CDR3 DNA: TGTGCCAGCAGTTCGCCGACAGGGATCTGGGAGGAGCAGTACTTC